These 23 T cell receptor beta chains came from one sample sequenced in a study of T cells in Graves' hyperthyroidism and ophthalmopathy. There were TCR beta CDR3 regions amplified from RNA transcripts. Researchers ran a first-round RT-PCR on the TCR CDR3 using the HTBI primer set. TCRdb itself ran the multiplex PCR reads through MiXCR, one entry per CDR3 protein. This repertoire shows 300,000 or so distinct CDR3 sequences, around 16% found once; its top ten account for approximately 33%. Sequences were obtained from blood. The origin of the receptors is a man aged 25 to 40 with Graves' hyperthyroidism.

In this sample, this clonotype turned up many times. The chain's CDR3 is CASSPWEAEAFF. For the CDR3, the DNA is TGTGCCAGCTCACCTTGGGAGGCTGAAGCTTTCTTT. This rearrangement joins TRBV18 to TRBJ1-1; no clear D. Germline V gene lookup returns CDR1 KGHSH and CDR2 LQKENI. The CDR3 totals 12 residues. V dropped 3 bases and J dropped 6 bases, with 8 bases sitting between them.

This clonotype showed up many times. CDR3 bases: TGTGCCAGCAGCTTGAGATCTGGGGGCGATTCCTACGAGCAGTACTTC. It specifies CASSLRSGGDSYEQYF. The rearrangement uses TRBV5-8 and TRBJ2-7, with D perhaps TRBD1 (6 bases). V shed 1 base and J shed 1 base, with 15 bases lying between them. The CDR3 spans 16 residues. The germline gives CDR1 SGHTS, CDR2 YDEGEE.

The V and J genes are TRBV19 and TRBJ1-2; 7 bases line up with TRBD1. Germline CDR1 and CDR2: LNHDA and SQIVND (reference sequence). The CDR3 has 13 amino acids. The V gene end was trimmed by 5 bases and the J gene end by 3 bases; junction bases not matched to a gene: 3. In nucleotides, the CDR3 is TGTGCCAGTAGTCACACAGGGGACTATGGCTACACCTTC. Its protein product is CASSHTGDYGYTF.

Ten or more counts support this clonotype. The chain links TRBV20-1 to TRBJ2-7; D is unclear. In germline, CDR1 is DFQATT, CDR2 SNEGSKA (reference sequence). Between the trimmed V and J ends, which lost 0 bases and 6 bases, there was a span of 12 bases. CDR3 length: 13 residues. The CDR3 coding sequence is TGCAGTGCTAGAGAGGTCGAAATCTCCGAGCAGTACTTC. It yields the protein CSAREVEISEQYF.

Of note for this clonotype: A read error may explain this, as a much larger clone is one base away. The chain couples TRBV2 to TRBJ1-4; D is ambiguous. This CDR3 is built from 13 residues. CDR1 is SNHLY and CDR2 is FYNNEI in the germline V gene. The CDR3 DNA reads TGTGCCATCGAACGGAGGGAGGGTGAAAAACTGTCTTTT. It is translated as CAIERREGEKLSF.

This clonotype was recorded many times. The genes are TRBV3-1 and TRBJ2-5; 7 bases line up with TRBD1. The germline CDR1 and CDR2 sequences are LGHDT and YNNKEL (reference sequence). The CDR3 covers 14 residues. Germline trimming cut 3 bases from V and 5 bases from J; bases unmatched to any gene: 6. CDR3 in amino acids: CASSQRQGTETQYF. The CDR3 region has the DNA TGTGCCAGCAGCCAGAGACAGGGTACGGAGACCCAGTACTTC.

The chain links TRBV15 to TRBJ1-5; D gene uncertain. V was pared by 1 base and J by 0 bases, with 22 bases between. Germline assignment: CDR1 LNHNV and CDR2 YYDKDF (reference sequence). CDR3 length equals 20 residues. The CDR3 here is CATSRVSRPTELYSNQPQHF. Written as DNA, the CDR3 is TGTGCCACCAGCAGAGTGTCGAGGCCGACGGAACTTTATAGCAATCAGCCCCAGCATTTT.

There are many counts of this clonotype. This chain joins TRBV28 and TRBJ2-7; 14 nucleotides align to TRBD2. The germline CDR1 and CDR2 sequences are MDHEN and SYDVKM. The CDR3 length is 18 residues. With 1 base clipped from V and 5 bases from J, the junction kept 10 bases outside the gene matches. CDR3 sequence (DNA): TGTGCCAGCAGTTTATCGACTAGCGGGAGGGCAATCGCGGACGAGCAGTACTTC. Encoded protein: CASSLSTSGRAIADEQYF.

The DNA of the CDR3 is TGTGCCAGCAGTGACAGGGTTGGCGGGGAGCTGTTTTTT. Translating gives CASSDRVGGELFF. V and J are TRBV6-1 and TRBJ2-2, with D perhaps matching TRBD1 (5 bases). Germline-derived CDR1 and CDR2 are MNHNS and SASEGT. This CDR3 is 13 amino acids long. V lost 3 bases, J lost 7 bases, and 9 bases lay in between.

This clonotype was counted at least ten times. The CDR3 is CASNPGLNTEAFF. The CDR3 nucleotides are TGTGCCAGCAACCCGGGACTGAACACTGAAGCTTTCTTT. The genes are TRBV12-3 or TRBV12-4 and TRBJ1-1; weak D call: TRBD1 (5 bases). The V and J ends lost 7 bases and 0 bases respectively, with 9 bases between them. This CDR3 contains 13 residues.

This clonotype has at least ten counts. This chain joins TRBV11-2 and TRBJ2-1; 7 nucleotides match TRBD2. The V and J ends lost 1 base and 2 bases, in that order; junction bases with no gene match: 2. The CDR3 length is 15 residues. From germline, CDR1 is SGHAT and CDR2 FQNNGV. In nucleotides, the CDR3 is TGTGCCAGCAGCTTAGGGACTAGTCCCTACAATGAGCAGTTCTTC. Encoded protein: CASSLGTSPYNEQFF.

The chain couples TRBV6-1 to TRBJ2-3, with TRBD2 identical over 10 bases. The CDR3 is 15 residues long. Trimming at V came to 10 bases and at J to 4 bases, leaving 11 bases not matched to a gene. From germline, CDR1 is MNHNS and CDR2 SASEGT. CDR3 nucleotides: TGTGCCATCAACAAGCGGGAGGGCCTCCCAGATACGCAGTATTTT. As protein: CAINKREGLPDTQYF.

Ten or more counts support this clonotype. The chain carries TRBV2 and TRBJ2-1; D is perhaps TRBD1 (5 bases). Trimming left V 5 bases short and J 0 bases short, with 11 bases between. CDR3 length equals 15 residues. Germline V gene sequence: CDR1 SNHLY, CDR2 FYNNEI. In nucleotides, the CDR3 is TGTGCCAGCAGTTATGACAGACACTCCTACAATGAGCAGTTCTTC. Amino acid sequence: CASSYDRHSYNEQFF.

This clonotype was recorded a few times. The CDR3 DNA is TGCAGTGCTGAGTTGGCGGGAAGCGAGACCCAGTACTTC. This gives the protein CSAELAGSETQYF. V is TRBV20-1 and J is TRBJ2-5; tentative D call: TRBD2 (6 bases). Deletions cut 5 bases from V and 5 bases from J, with 15 bases between. Germline-derived CDR1 and CDR2 are DFQATT and SNEGSKA (reference sequence). The CDR3 length is 13 residues.

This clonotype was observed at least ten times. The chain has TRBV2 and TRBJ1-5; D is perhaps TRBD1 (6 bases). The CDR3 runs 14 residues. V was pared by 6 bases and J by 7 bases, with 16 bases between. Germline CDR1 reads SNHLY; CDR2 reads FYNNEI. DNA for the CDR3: TGTGCCAGCAGCGTAACCTCAGGGGCCCAGCCCCAGCATTTT. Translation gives CASSVTSGAQPQHF.

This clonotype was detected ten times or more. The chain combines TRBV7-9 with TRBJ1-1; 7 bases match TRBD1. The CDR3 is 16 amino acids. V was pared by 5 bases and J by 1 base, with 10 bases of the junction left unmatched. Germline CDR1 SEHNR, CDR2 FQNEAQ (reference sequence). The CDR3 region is CASSDSTGSGNTEAFF. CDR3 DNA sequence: TGTGCCAGCAGCGATTCGACAGGGTCCGGGAACACTGAAGCTTTCTTT.

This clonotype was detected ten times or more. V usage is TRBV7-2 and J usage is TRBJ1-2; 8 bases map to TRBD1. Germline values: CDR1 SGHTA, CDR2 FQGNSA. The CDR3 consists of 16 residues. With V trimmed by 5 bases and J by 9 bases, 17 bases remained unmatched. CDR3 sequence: CASSPGQGRRSSRYTF. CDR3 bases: TGTGCCAGCAGCCCCGGACAGGGCCGACGGTCGTCTCGCTACACCTTC.

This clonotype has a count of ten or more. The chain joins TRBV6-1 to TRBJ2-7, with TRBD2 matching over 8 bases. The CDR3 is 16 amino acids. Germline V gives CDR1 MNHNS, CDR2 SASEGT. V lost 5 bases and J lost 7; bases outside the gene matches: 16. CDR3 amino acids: CASSLNVGLARSEQYF. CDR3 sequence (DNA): TGTGCCAGCAGTCTAAATGTAGGACTAGCTCGATCGGAGCAGTACTTC.

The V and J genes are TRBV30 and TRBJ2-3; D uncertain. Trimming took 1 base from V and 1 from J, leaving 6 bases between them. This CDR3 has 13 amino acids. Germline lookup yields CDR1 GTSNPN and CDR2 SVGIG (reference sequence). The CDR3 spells CAWSGGGTDTQYF. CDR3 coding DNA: TGTGCCTGGAGTGGGGGTGGCACAGATACGCAGTATTTT.

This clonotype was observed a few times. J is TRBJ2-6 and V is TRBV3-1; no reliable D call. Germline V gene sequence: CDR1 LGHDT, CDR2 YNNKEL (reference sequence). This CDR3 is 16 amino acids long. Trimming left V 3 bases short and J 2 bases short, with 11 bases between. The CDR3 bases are TGTGCCAGCAGCCAGCCGACTCTTACTGGGGCCAACGTCCTGACTTTC. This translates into CASSQPTLTGANVLTF.

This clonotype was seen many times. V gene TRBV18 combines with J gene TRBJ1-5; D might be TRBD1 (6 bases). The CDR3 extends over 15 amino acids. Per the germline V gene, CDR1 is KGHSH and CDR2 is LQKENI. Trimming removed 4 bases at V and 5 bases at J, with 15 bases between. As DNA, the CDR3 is TGTGCCAGCTCACGGACAGACACACCCGATCAGCCCCAGCATTTT. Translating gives CASSRTDTPDQPQHF.

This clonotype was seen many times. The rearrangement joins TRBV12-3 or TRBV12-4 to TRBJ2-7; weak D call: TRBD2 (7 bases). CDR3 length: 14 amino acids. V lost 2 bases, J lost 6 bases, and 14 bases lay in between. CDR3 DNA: TGTGCCAGCAGTTTAAGGGGACTACAGGGCGAGCAGTACTTC. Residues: CASSLRGLQGEQYF.

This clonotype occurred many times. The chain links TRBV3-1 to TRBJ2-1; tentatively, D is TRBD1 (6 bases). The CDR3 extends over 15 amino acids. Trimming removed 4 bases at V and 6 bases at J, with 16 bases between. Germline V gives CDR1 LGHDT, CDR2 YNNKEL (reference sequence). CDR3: CASSLSGVSRNEQFF. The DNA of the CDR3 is TGTGCCAGCAGCCTTTCAGGGGTTTCACGCAATGAGCAGTTCTTC.